This T cell receptor beta chain was obtained from a study of OX40 agonist ivuxolimab in advanced cancers. Across the whole study: Those treated in dose escalation had hepatocellular carcinoma, melanoma, renal cell cancer or head and neck cancer. Allowance was made for prior anti-PD-1, anti-PD-L1 or anti-CTLA-4 therapy, and around 41% had some.

This CDR3 is 16 amino acids long. CDR1 is SGHTA and CDR2 is FQGNSA in the germline V gene. The V segment lost 1 base and the J segment 1 base; nucleotides outside the gene matches: 4. Points from the study as a whole: The average count of expanded clones was higher among CD8+ T cells than among CD4+.

Sampling of blood occurred at baseline, cycle 4 day 1, and cycle 7 day 1. Assay: immunoSEQ multiplex PCR; the TCRdb copy retains only in-frame clones and omits some. Among 70,000 or so clones listed, 65% to 90% were seen once. On this clone itself: The antigen remains unidentified.

The sequencing here drew on CD4+ or CD8+ T cells sorted from blood, taken in a trial of the OX40 agonist ivuxolimab. The clonotype was recovered from an adult with an advanced solid tumor such as melanoma, head and neck, liver or kidney cancer. This chain uses TRBV7-2 with TRBJ1-2, with 9 bases identical to TRBD1. This chain's CDR3 is CASSLGGTGNNYGYTF. The CDR3 coding sequence is TGTGCCAGCAGCTTAGGAGGGACAGGGAATAACTATGGCTACACCTTC.